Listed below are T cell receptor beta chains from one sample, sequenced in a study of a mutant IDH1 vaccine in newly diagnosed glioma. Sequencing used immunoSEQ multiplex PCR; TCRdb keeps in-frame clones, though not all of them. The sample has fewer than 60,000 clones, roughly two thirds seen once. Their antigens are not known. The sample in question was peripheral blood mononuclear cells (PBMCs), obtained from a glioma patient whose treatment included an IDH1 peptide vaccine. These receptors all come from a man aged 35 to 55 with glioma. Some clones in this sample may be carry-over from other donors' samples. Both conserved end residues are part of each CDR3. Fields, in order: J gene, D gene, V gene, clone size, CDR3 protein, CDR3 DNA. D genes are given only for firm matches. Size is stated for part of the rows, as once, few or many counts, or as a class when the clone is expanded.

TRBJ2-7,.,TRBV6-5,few,CASKRVLDAYEQYF,TGTGCCAGCAAAAGAGTTTTGGATGCCTACGAGCAGTACTTC
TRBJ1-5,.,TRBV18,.,CASSPTVRQPQHF,TGTGCCAGCTCTCCAACAGTCCGTCAGCCCCAGCATTTT
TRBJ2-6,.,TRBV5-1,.,CASSLEVGSGANVLTF,TGCGCCAGCAGCTTGGAGGTTGGTTCTGGGGCCAACGTCCTGACTTTC
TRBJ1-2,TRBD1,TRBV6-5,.,CASSYVDRGQLGYTF,TGTGCCAGCAGTTACGTTGACAGGGGGCAGCTTGGCTACACCTTC
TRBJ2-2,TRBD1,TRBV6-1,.,CASSGGQSNTGELFF,TGTGCCAGCAGTGGGGGACAGTCGAACACCGGGGAGCTGTTTTTT
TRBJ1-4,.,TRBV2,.,CASSENGGAREKLFF,TGTGCCAGCAGTGAAAACGGGGGGGCGCGTGAAAAACTGTTTTTT
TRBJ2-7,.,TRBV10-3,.,CAISALDLGEQYF,TGTGCCATCAGCGCCCTGGACTTAGGCGAGCAGTACTTC
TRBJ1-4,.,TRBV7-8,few,CASIPARRFATNEKLFF,TGTGCCAGCATCCCTGCCAGGCGATTTGCAACTAATGAAAAACTGTTTTTT
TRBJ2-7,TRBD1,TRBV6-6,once,CASCPRDRGNYEQYF,TGTGCCAGCTGCCCCCGGGACAGGGGAAATTACGAGCAGTACTTC
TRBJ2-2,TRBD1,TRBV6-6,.,CASSIPGQGTGELFF,TGTGCCAGCAGTATTCCGGGACAGGGTACCGGGGAGCTGTTTTTT
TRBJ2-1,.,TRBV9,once,CASSVALASPYNEQFF,TGTGCCAGCAGCGTAGCTCTGGCTAGTCCGTACAATGAGCAGTTCTTC
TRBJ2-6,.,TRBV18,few,CASSPKGSGANVLTF,TGTGCCAGCTCACCAAAGGGTTCGGGGGCCAACGTCCTGACTTTC
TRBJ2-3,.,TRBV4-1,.,CASSQDRDEPPDTQYF,TGCGCCAGCAGCCAAGACCGGGACGAACCCCCAGATACGCAGTATTTT
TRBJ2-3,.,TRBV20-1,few,CSASLDTQYF,TGCAGTGCCTCACTCGATACGCAGTATTTT
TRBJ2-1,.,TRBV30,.,CACDIGSYNEQFF,TGTGCCTGTGACATCGGCTCCTACAATGAGCAGTTCTTC
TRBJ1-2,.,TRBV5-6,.,CASSFSEGYTF,TGTGCCAGCAGCTTTTCAGAGGGCTACACCTTC
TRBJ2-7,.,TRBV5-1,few,CASTLQGVPTDEQYF,TGCGCCAGCACCCTTCAGGGCGTCCCGACCGACGAGCAGTACTTC
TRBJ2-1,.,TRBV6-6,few,CASSYGTLNNEQFF,TGTGCCAGCAGTTACGGGACCCTGAACAATGAGCAGTTCTTC
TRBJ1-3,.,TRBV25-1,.,CASSDDSDSSIYF,TGTGCCAGCAGTGACGATTCGGATTCATCCATATATTTT
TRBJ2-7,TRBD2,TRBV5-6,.,CASSPDILAGAYEQYF,TGTGCCAGCAGCCCTGACATTCTAGCGGGAGCCTACGAGCAGTACTTC
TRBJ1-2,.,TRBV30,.,CAWSLMPDLYGYTF,TGTGCCTGGAGTTTGATGCCAGACCTCTATGGCTACACCTTC
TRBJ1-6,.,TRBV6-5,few,CASSYSGWASPLHF,TGTGCCAGCAGTTACTCGGGCTGGGCGTCACCCCTCCACTTT
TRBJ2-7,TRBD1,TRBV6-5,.,CASSRQGPSYEQYF,TGTGCCAGCAGCCGACAGGGACCTTCCTACGAGCAGTACTTC
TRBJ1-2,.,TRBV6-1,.,CASSPQGSGYGYTF,TGTGCCAGCAGTCCTCAGGGCAGTGGCTATGGCTACACCTTC
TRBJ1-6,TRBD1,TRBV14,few,CASSQAQGGNSPLHF,TGTGCCAGCAGCCAAGCCCAGGGGGGTAATTCACCCCTCCACTTT
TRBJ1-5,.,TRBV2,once,CASSAPTGSNQPQHF,TGTGCCAGCAGTGCTCCAACAGGGTCCAATCAGCCCCAGCATTTT
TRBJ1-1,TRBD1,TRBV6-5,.,CASSRDRGGTEAFF,TGTGCCAGCAGTAGAGACAGGGGGGGGACTGAAGCTTTCTTT
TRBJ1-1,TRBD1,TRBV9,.,CASSARDRGSVTEAFF,TGTGCCAGCAGCGCCCGGGACAGGGGATCGGTGACTGAAGCTTTCTTT
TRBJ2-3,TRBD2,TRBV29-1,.,CSVTAGGPGTQYF,TGCAGCGTTACAGCGGGGGGCCCAGGTACGCAGTATTTT
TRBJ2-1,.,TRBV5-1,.,CASSLEGEQFF,TGCGCCAGCAGCTTGGAGGGTGAGCAGTTCTTC
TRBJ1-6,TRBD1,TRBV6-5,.,CASSYTRTGLNSPLHF,TGTGCCAGCAGTTACACGAGGACAGGGTTAAATTCACCCCTCCACTTT
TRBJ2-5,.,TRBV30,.,CAWRGYQETQYF,TGTGCCTGGAGAGGATACCAAGAGACCCAGTACTTC
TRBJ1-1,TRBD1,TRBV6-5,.,CASSQTGEAFF,TGTGCCAGCAGCCAGACAGGGGAAGCTTTCTTT
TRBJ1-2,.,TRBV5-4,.,CASTQGPDYGYTF,TGTGCCAGCACCCAGGGTCCGGACTATGGCTACACCTTC
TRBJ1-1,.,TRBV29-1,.,CSVRGVGMYTEAFF,TGCAGCGTTAGGGGGGTCGGTATGTACACTGAAGCTTTCTTT
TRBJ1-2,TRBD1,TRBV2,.,CASRDPGQGASVGYTF,TGTGCCAGCAGGGACCCCGGACAGGGGGCATCGGTGGGCTACACCTTC
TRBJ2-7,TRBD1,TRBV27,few,CASSFLDRDEQYF,TGTGCCAGCAGTTTCCTGGACAGGGACGAGCAGTACTTC
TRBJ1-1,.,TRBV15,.,CATSREEPWARDTEAFF,TGTGCCACCAGCAGAGAAGAACCATGGGCTCGGGACACTGAAGCTTTCTTT
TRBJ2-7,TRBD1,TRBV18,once,CASSPRQGGYEQYF,TGTGCCAGCTCACCCAGACAGGGCGGCTACGAGCAGTACTTC
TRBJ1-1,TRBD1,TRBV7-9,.,CASSPRDRGRNTEAFF,TGTGCCAGCAGCCCCAGGGACAGAGGTCGGAACACTGAAGCTTTCTTT
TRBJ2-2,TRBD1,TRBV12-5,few,CASGLVQGTGNTGELFF,TGTGCTAGTGGTTTGGTACAGGGGACAGGGAACACCGGGGAGCTGTTTTTT
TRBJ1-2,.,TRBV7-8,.,CASSFSQVYGYTF,TGTGCCAGCAGCTTCTCACAGGTTTATGGCTACACCTTC
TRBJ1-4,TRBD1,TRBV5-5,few,CASSPTGNNEKLFF,TGTGCCAGCAGCCCGACAGGGAATAATGAAAAACTGTTTTTT
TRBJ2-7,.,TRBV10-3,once,CAIRAGEGGEQYF,TGTGCCATCAGGGCAGGGGAAGGGGGCGAGCAGTACTTC
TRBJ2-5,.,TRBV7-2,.,CASSLGGRWGGQETQYF,TGTGCCAGCAGCTTAGGCGGTAGGTGGGGTGGCCAAGAGACCCAGTACTTC
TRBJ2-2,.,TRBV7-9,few,CASSLAYTGELFF,TGTGCCAGCAGCCTAGCATACACCGGGGAGCTGTTTTTT
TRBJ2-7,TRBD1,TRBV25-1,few,CASRGQGAVEQYF,TGTGCCAGCAGAGGACAGGGAGCGGTCGAGCAGTACTTC
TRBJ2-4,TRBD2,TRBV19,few,CASSITGGKNIQYF,TGTGCCAGTAGTATCACGGGGGGCAAAAACATTCAGTACTTC
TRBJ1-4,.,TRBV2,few,CASQTVTNEKLFF,TGTGCCAGCCAGACAGTAACTAATGAAAAACTGTTTTTT
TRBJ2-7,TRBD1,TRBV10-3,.,CAIGAGQGWNEQYF,TGTGCCATCGGAGCGGGACAGGGCTGGAACGAGCAGTACTTC
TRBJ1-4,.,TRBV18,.,CASSRTGPNEKLFF,TGTGCCAGCTCAAGAACAGGCCCTAATGAAAAACTGTTTTTT